This T cell receptor (beta chain) was identified in a study of memory CD4+ T cells and cytomegalovirus serostatus (dated by TCRdb to about 2019). For the study in its entirety: A total of some 33 healthy Belgian adults, of whom 9 were CMV seropositive and approximately 24 were CMV seronegative, were included in the cohort. To replicate a published TCR-based CMV serostatus classifier, the researchers sequenced the CD4+ memory TCRbeta repertoires of a Belgian cohort whose cytomegalovirus serostatus was known.

Remarks on this clone: Its recognized antigen is unknown. Per-nucleotide qualities are absent, and no much larger clonotype sits a single base away.

Genomic DNA was extracted from sorted cells with the Quick-DNA Microprep Kit. Amplification of TCRbeta DNA was done with the immunoSEQ hsTCRbeta kit, following the protocol from the manufacturer. TCRbeta libraries were sequenced on an Illumina MiSeq instrument. Per the authors' processing: Once out-of-frame sequences had been removed, more than 2 million distinct TCRbeta sequences were left, which works out to an average of approximately 61,000 per individual. Each individual was scored using the number of some 150 previously reported CMV-associated TCRbeta sequences that the individual carried and the total number of productive distinct TCRbeta sequences. A beta-binomial model was reimplemented in Python, and random forests from scikit-learn, run with default parameters, were trained on data from the US cohort. Classifier performance on the Belgian cohort was reported as the median AUC with percentile confidence intervals calculated over 10,000 bootstrap iterations. TCRdb mirrors the immuneACCESS table, restricted to in-frame sequences. Some clones are absent from its copies; in checked studies, under half trace to an unresolved V gene, and the reason for the others is unknown. The D gene and trimming were derived from the DNA, and the V and J assignments and clone size from that table. Within this sample are roughly 50,000 clones, with 70% to 80% of them counted one time only. The top ten constitute 0.82% of the sample.

Results and caveats for the whole study, not just this receptor: The results were read as suggesting that the CMV-associated TCR signature is, for the most part, present in the CD4+ memory repertoire. Only CD4+CD45RO+ memory cells were sequenced, in contrast to the original study, in which naive and memory CD4+ and CD8+ populations were covered. On the Belgian cohort, the classifier based on the original framework reached a median bootstrapped AUC of approximately 0.95, with a 95% CI of 0.76-1.00. Among the 150 or so previously reported CMV-associated TCRbeta sequences, some 69 showed up in the CD4+ memory repertoires, with each one found in between one and five individuals. For predicting CMV serostatus, the median bootstrapped AUC was about 0.95 using the original framework and approximately 0.91 using a US-trained random forest.

A FACSAria II was used to sort memory CD4+ T cells, defined as single viable CD3+CD4+CD8-CD45RO+ cells. CMV serostatus was assessed using a Roche Elecsys assay, by which serum IgG against CMV pp150, pp28, p38 and p52 was detected. After the samples were thawed, total CD4+ T cells were enriched through positive selection using CD4 magnetic microbeads. The samples came from a different study that was designed specifically to examine the CD4+ T cell memory repertoire. Peripheral blood mononuclear cells were isolated and cryopreserved following standard operating procedures; serum was stored at -80 °C. The staining used CD3-PerCP (BW264/56), CD4-APC (RPA-T4), CD45RO-PE (UCHT1) and CD8-Pacific Orange (3B5) antibodies, and Sytox blue was used to exclude non-viable cells. Sequencing input: memory CD4+ T cells from blood. The receptor was isolated from an adult in good health and CMV-seronegative.

The sequenced DNA: TGCAGCGCCTCGCAAGAGGGGGGTAGGGAGAACACTGAAGCTTTCTTT. It is translated as CSASQEGGRENTEAFF. The chain was built from TRBV29-1 and TRBJ1-1; TRBD1 is a possible D gene, resting on 6 matching bases. Taken from cysteine to phenylalanine, the CDR3 has 16 residues. CDR3 DNA is the only sequence kept; it has 48 bases, read in frame from the first base. V and J lose 7 bases and 1 base, and a span of 22 bases separates them. CDR1 is given as SQVTM and CDR2 as ANQGSEA, both from the germline V gene.